This TCR beta chain emerged from a study of shared clonotypes between healthy human individuals. About the study: Used for every donor were three CD4 naive, three CD4 memory, two CD8 naive and one CD8 memory plate.

Notes on this clone: What it recognizes is unknown.

Method: immunoSEQ multiplex PCR; TCRdb's copy keeps in-frame clones and lacks some. The sample shows 2 million to 2.5 million clones, just over 90% of them seen only once. A split of CD4+ cells into CD45RA+ naive and CD45RA-negative memory subsets was performed. Findings and limits, study-wide: Non-shared clonotypes displayed generation probabilities falling below those of clonotypes present in all four donors. Only blood was sampled; tissue repertoires likely differ.

From germline, CDR1 is MNHNY and CDR2 SVGAGI (reference sequence). The V end lost 1 base, the J end lost 0 bases, and 10 bases lay between the germline ends. CDR3 length: 16 amino acids. The sequence derives from a young man in good health. Some clones in this sample may be carry-over from other donors' samples. The sequenced sample was naive CD4+ T cells from PBMCs. Subset here: CD45RA+ positively selected. The rearrangement links TRBV6-6 to TRBJ1-5; D perhaps matches TRBD1 (5 bases). This chain's CDR3 is CASSYLWGYSNQPQHF. The CDR3 DNA follows: TGTGCCAGCAGTTACTTGTGGGGGTATAGCAATCAGCCCCAGCATTTT.